These 27 T cell receptor beta chains were sequenced from one sample in a study of T-cell memory formation after mild COVID-19. TCRdb independently ran MiXCR on the 5' RACE reads; one entry per CDR3 protein. The data show approximately 400,000 distinct CDR3 sequences, roughly a quarter seen once. The specimen sequenced was PBMCs or a T cell subset sorted from them (not recorded which). These receptors originate from an adult woman who had mild COVID-19 (a few samples of this study predate the infection). Cell type and time point are not known.

This clonotype appeared a few times. The V call is TRBV12-3 or TRBV12-4, the J call TRBJ1-2; TRBD1 matches at 7 bases. This CDR3 spans 15 amino acids. V lost 1 base, J lost 2 bases, and 4 bases stayed unmatched. The DNA of the CDR3 is TGTGCCAGCAGTTTAGTGGCACAGGGGAACTATGGCTACACCTTC. This encodes CASSLVAQGNYGYTF.

V usage is TRBV2 and J usage is TRBJ2-1, with TRBD2 as a possible D gene (5 bases). CDR1 and CDR2 from the germline V gene are SNHLY and FYNNEI. The CDR3 extends over 14 amino acids. V lost 3 bases to trimming and J lost 6 bases, with 12 bases between them. The chain's CDR3 is CASSDRLALNEQFF. Written as DNA, the CDR3 is TGTGCCAGCAGTGATCGCCTAGCCCTCAATGAGCAGTTCTTC.

The chain joins TRBV7-2 to TRBJ2-7, with 8 nucleotides matching TRBD2. The CDR3 is made up of 18 amino acids. From germline, CDR1 is SGHTA and CDR2 FQGNSA. V trimming: 3 bases; J trimming: 5 bases; junction bases outside the gene matches: 18. CDR3 protein: CASSFNSGRGALFHEQYF. The DNA of the CDR3 is TGTGCCAGCAGCTTTAATTCCGGGCGGGGGGCTCTTTTCCACGAGCAGTACTTC. Together with reference TRBV7-2 and TRBJ2-7, the CDR3 gives the full variable domain: GAGVSQSPSNKVTEKGKDVELRCDPISGHTALYWYRQSLGQGLEFLIYFQGNSAPDKSGLPSDRFSAERTGGSVSTLTIQRTQQEDSAVYLCASSFNSGRGALFHEQYFGPGTRLTVT.

This clonotype occurred a few times. In nucleotides, the CDR3 is TGTGCCAGTAGTCCTCGTTTGGATAGCGGGAGTGTAGCAGATACGCAGTATTTT. Translating gives CASSPRLDSGSVADTQYF. The chain carries TRBV19 and TRBJ2-3; 9 bases match TRBD2. V lost 5 bases to trimming and J lost 4 bases; unmatched junction nucleotides: 16. The germline gives CDR1 LNHDA, CDR2 SQIVND (reference sequence). The CDR3 length is 18 residues.

The table lists this clonotype with many counts. J is TRBJ1-3 and V is TRBV14; D gene unclear. The germline V and J ends were trimmed by 0 bases and 0 bases, with 12 bases remaining between them. The germline gives CDR1 SGHDN, CDR2 FVKESK. The CDR3 spans 17 residues. The CDR3 sequence: CASSQDLASVSGNTIYF. The CDR3 DNA is TGTGCCAGCAGCCAAGATCTAGCTTCAGTCTCTGGAAACACCATATATTTT.

This chain links TRBV9 with TRBJ1-5, with TRBD1 matching over 9 bases. V trimming: 3 bases; J trimming: 4 bases; junction bases outside the gene matches: 14. CDR3 size: 18 residues. Per the germline V gene, CDR1 is SGDLS and CDR2 is YYNGEE. CDR3 bases: TGTGCCAGCAGCGCGAGGACCCGGGACAGGGACCCGAATCAGCCCCAGCATTTT. Protein sequence: CASSARTRDRDPNQPQHF. The variable domain in full, completed from reference TRBV9 and TRBJ1-5, reads DSGVTQTPKHLITATGQRVTLRCSPRSGDLSVYWYQQSLDQGLQFLIQYYNGEERAKGNILERFSAQQFPDLHSELNLSSLELGDSALYFCASSARTRDRDPNQPQHFGDGTRLSIL.

The table lists this clonotype with a few counts. The J gene is TRBJ1-2, the V gene TRBV19; unclear D gene. Germline lookup yields CDR1 LNHDA and CDR2 SQIVND (reference sequence). The CDR3 has 16 residues. V lost 7 bases, J lost 8 bases, and 26 bases lay in between. The CDR3 protein is CASTPFSDIWGGGYTF. Here the CDR3 DNA reads TGTGCCAGTACCCCTTTCAGCGATATTTGGGGAGGGGGCTACACCTTC.

This chain links TRBV3-1 with TRBJ2-7; TRBD1 is a possible D gene (5 bases). V lost 2 bases and J lost 1, with 12 bases in between. Germline V gene sequence: CDR1 LGHDT, CDR2 YNNKEL (reference sequence). The CDR3 loop spans 15 amino acids. The CDR3 protein is CASSQISQVSYEQYF. The CDR3 nucleotides read TGTGCCAGCAGCCAAATCTCACAGGTTTCCTACGAGCAGTACTTC.

This clonotype turned up a few times. The genes are TRBV11-2 and TRBJ2-5; D is unresolved. Germline CDR1 SGHAT, CDR2 FQNNGV. V dropped 8 bases and J dropped 1 base, with 8 bases sitting between them. The CDR3 is 12 amino acids. CDR3 amino acids: CASSRFQETQYF. CDR3 nucleotides: TGTGCCAGCTCACGGTTCCAAGAGACCCAGTACTTC.

J is TRBJ1-1 and V is TRBV27; TRBD1 matches 7 bases. J gave up 7 bases and V 2 bases, and 10 bases lay outside the gene matches. The CDR3 contains 15 residues. Germline CDR1 and CDR2: MNHEY and SMNVEV (reference sequence). CDR3 amino acids: CASSLRGRINGEAFF. CDR3 DNA sequence: TGTGCCAGCAGTTTAAGGGGGCGAATTAACGGTGAAGCTTTCTTT.

The chain carries TRBV7-8 and TRBJ2-1; possibly TRBD1 for D (6 bases). Per germline, CDR1 SGHVS and CDR2 FQNEAQ. The length of the CDR3 is 13 residues. Trimming removed 5 bases at V and 8 bases at J, with 13 bases between. In nucleotides, the CDR3 is TGTGCCAGCAGCCTCAACCAGGGGCATGAGCAGTTCTTC. The encoded protein is CASSLNQGHEQFF.

This clonotype was picked up a small number of times. The V call is TRBV7-2, the J call TRBJ1-2; no firm D call. Trimming took off 5 bases at V and 4 bases at J, with 8 bases between the two ends. CDR3 size: 12 residues. The V gene's germline CDR1 is SGHTA and CDR2 FQGNSA. CDR3 amino acids: CASSAAIYGYTF. The DNA for the CDR3 is TGTGCCAGCAGCGCCGCGATCTATGGCTACACCTTC.

The V call is TRBV4-1, the J call TRBJ2-1; no clear D. CDR3 size: 14 residues. Trimming took 1 base from V and 7 from J, leaving 11 bases between them. CDR1 and CDR2 from the germline V gene are MGHRA and YSYEKL. The chain's CDR3 is CASSQAPNGNEQFF. The DNA of the CDR3 is TGCGCCAGCAGCCAAGCCCCGAATGGGAATGAGCAGTTCTTC.

This clonotype was counted a few times. The V gene is TRBV5-1, the J gene TRBJ2-1; perhaps D is TRBD1 or TRBD2 (6 bases each). V gave up 6 bases and J gave up 1 base, with 14 bases separating them. The CDR3 has 15 residues. Germline CDR1 SGHRS, CDR2 YFSETQ. The DNA of the CDR3 is TGCGCCAGCACTGAGGGGGGTTTGTCCTACAATGAGCAGTTCTTC. Residues: CASTEGGLSYNEQFF.

The V gene is TRBV20-1, the J gene TRBJ1-1; no clear D gene. In germline, CDR1 is DFQATT, CDR2 SNEGSKA (reference sequence). The V and J ends lost 7 bases and 8 bases respectively, with 5 bases between them. There are 8 residues in the CDR3. CDR3 sequence (DNA): TGCAGTGTTTGGGAAGCTTTCTTT. As protein: CSVWEAFF.

J is TRBJ2-1 and V is TRBV12-3 or TRBV12-4; 7 bases map to TRBD2. With V trimmed by 0 bases and J by 10 bases, 6 bases remained unmatched. CDR3 length: 14 residues. CDR3 sequence (DNA): TGTGCCAGCAGTTTAGCAGGGAGGGCCAAGGAGCAGTTCTTC. Residues: CASSLAGRAKEQFF.

V is TRBV19 and J is TRBJ2-7, with a possible D match to TRBD1 (5 bases). This CDR3 is 13 amino acids long. Germline CDR1 is LNHDA and CDR2 is SQIVND (reference sequence). With 8 bases removed from V and 4 bases from J, the gap between germline ends came to 15 bases. CDR3 DNA sequence: TGTGCCAGTTCAAGGAAACAGGATTACGAGCAGTACTTC. Protein product: CASSRKQDYEQYF.

The chain combines TRBV6-1 with TRBJ2-7, with D possibly TRBD1 on 6 matching bases. The V gene lost 8 bases and the J gene lost 4 bases, with 15 bases spanning the gap. The CDR3 runs to 13 residues. Germline lookup yields CDR1 MNHNS and CDR2 SASEGT. CDR3 nucleotide sequence: TGTGCCAGCCAAACAGGGAACGCTTACGAGCAGTACTTC. It encodes CASQTGNAYEQYF.

The chain is built from TRBV24-1 and TRBJ2-1; 8 bases match TRBD1. The V gene end was trimmed by 4 bases and the J gene end by 0 bases; junction bases not matched to a gene: 4. The germline gives CDR1 KGHDR, CDR2 SFDVKD. CDR3 length equals 16 residues. Written as DNA, the CDR3 is TGTGCCACCAGTGACTCCGGGACAGGCTCCTACAATGAGCAGTTCTTC. Its translation is CATSDSGTGSYNEQFF.

A few counts support this clonotype. The chain links TRBV12-3 or TRBV12-4 to TRBJ2-1; 7 positions agree with TRBD2. V shed 4 bases and J 6 bases; nucleotides not matched to a gene: 12. The CDR3 contains 16 residues. The CDR3 coding sequence is TGTGCCAGCAGTTGGGGGGGAAAGCGGGTGAGCAATGAGCAGTTCTTC. Translation gives CASSWGGKRVSNEQFF.

The J gene is TRBJ2-1, the V gene TRBV12-3 or TRBV12-4; TRBD2 aligns across 13 bases. With 0 bases clipped from V and 4 bases from J, the junction kept 6 bases outside the gene matches. This CDR3 is 18 amino acids long. DNA for the CDR3: TGTGCCAGCAGTTTAGCGGGACTAGCGGGATTTCATTACAATGAGCAGTTCTTC. It yields the protein CASSLAGLAGFHYNEQFF.

J is TRBJ2-7 and V is TRBV29-1; 11 bases agree with TRBD1. Germline lookup yields CDR1 SQVTM and CDR2 ANQGSEA. Trimming took 0 bases from V and 3 from J; bases not matched to a gene: 1. CDR3 length equals 14 residues. The CDR3 DNA is TGCAGCGTTGAAGAAGGGACAGGGGGCTACGAGCAGTACTTC. Encoded protein: CSVEEGTGGYEQYF.

The chain joins TRBV14 to TRBJ2-1, with D perhaps TRBD2 (7 bases). V dropped 0 bases and J dropped 12 bases, with 21 bases sitting between them. CDR1 and CDR2 from the germline V gene are SGHDN and FVKESK. This CDR3 region has 16 residues. CDR3 in DNA: TGTGCCAGCAGCCAAGATAGCAGCGGGACACACATCTCGCAGTTCTTC. It specifies CASSQDSSGTHISQFF.

V gene TRBV2 combines with J gene TRBJ1-1; unclear D gene. There are 13 residues in the CDR3. Trimming removed 10 bases from V and 1 base from J, with 13 bases in between. Germline V gene lookup returns CDR1 SNHLY and CDR2 FYNNEI. The CDR3 nucleotides read TGTGCCACTCAAGTCGGCCGGAACACTGAAGCTTTCTTT. The encoded protein is CATQVGRNTEAFF.

This clonotype was seen a handful of times. The V call is TRBV12-3 or TRBV12-4, the J call TRBJ2-1; D ambiguous. The CDR3 contains 11 residues. V shed 5 bases and J shed 10 bases, with 9 bases lying between them. The CDR3 spells CASSPVGEQFF. The CDR3 DNA reads as TGTGCCAGCAGTCCCGTAGGCGAGCAGTTCTTC.

The rearrangement uses TRBV19 and TRBJ1-3; no definite D call. Germline CDR1 reads LNHDA; CDR2 reads SQIVND (reference sequence). The V gene lost 9 bases and the J gene lost 0 bases, with 12 bases spanning the gap. The CDR3 contains 14 residues. The CDR3 DNA sequence: TGTGCCAGCGATGGACCGACCTCTGGAAACACCATATATTTT. This codes for CASDGPTSGNTIYF.

This clonotype was counted only a few times. The chain is built from TRBV18 and TRBJ2-1; 8 bases align to TRBD2. Per the germline V gene, CDR1 is KGHSH and CDR2 is LQKENI. The CDR3 covers 16 residues. Trimming cost V 2 bases and J 7 bases; bases outside gene matches: 10. CDR3 nucleotide sequence: TGTGCCAGCTCACCATCGGGAGTTGCGGGGGGAAATGAGCAGTTCTTC. It translates to CASSPSGVAGGNEQFF.